The T cell receptor beta chain under discussion was sequenced for a study of OX40 agonist ivuxolimab in advanced cancers. About the study: Patients were dosed with the agonistic anti-OX40 (CD134) antibody ivuxolimab. Administration of intravenous ivuxolimab to patients occurred every 2 weeks at 0.01 to 10 mg/kg. Patients achieving partial responses numbered three: one hepatocellular carcinoma case and two cutaneous melanoma cases. Broader study findings: CD8+ T cells showed, on average, more clonal expansion than CD4+ cells.

J gave up 3 bases and V 8 bases, and 2 bases lay outside the gene matches. CDR3 length: 13 residues. The germline gives CDR1 ENHRY, CDR2 SYGVKD. Using immunoSEQ multiplex PCR, the repertoire was profiled, and TCRdb retains in-frame clones only, with some absent. The profile shows about 69,000 clones, 90% of them singletons. Details on this clone: Its specificity is not known.

Sequencing used CD4+ or CD8+ T cells sorted from blood, obtained in a trial of the OX40 agonist ivuxolimab. This TCR was recovered from an adult with an advanced solid tumor such as melanoma, head and neck, liver or kidney cancer. The chain recombines TRBV10-3 with TRBJ2-3; 10 bases are shared with TRBD2. The chain's CDR3 is CAILLAGTDTQYF. CDR3 bases: TGTGCCATCTTACTAGCGGGAACAGATACGCAGTATTTT.